This T cell receptor beta chain was documented in a study of CD8 T cells in ankylosing spondylitis. This clonotype was seen a handful of times. TCRdb fed the 5' RACE reads into MiXCR, producing one record per CDR3 protein. This table has 350,000 to 400,000 distinct CDR3 sequences, approximately 22% appearing once. Material for sequencing was blood, either unsorted or a sorted T cell fraction (not recorded which). The receptor was derived from a male donor with ankylosing spondylitis or in good health (not recorded which).

The CDR3, as DNA: TGTGCCAGCAGCCAAGCTAAGCCAGAGTTCAATACGCAGTATTTT. Its protein is CASSQAKPEFNTQYF. The V gene is TRBV4-2, the J gene TRBJ2-3, with D unresolved. This CDR3 region has 15 residues. The V end was cut by 1 base, the J end by 7 bases, with 15 bases between. Germline-derived CDR1 and CDR2 are LGHNA and YNFKEQ.